Reported below is one T cell receptor beta chain. Its antigen is currently unknown. Germline CDR1 and CDR2: PRHDT and FYEKMQ (reference sequence). This CDR3 contains 11 residues. These data are taken from a study of blood T cells in healthy people across ages. Study outcomes and limitations: Those diversity estimates obtained from one million T cells were thought to be underestimates.

PCR was performed a second time for 7 to 11 cycles using a sample-barcoded 5' primer and a J-beta primer mix. TCRdb fed the 5' RACE reads into MiXCR, producing one record per CDR3 protein. Among roughly 790,000 distinct CDR3 sequences listed, roughly 43% were seen once. The chain is built from TRBV13 and TRBJ2-4; TRBD1 is a possible D gene (5 bases). The better agreement between TRBJ2-7 and the DNA end casts doubt on the J call. The sequencing sample was made of blood. The clonotype comes from a woman aged 55-70 years in good health. The CDR3 bases are TGTGCCAGCAGCTCACAGGCCGAGCAGTACTTC. Amino acids: CASSSQAEQYF.